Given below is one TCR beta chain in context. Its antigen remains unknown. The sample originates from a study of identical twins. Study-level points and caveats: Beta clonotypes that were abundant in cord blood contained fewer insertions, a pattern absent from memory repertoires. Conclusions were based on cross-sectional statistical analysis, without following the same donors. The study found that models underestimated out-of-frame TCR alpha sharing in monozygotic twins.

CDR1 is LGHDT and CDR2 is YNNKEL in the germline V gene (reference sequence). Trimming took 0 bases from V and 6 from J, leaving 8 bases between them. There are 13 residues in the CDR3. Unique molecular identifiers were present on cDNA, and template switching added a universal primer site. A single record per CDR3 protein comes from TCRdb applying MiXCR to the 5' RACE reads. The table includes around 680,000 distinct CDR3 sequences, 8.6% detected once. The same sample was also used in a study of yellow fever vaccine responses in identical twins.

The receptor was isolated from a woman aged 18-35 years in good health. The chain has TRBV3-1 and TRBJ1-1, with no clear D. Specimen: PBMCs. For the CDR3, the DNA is TGTGCCAGCAGCCAAGAGGGGTCCGCTGAAGCTTTCTTT. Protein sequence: CASSQEGSAEAFF.